Below, one TCR beta chain is given with its context. The antigen is not known. The sample is drawn from a study of T cell responses to AZD1222 COVID-19 vaccine. Regarding the study as a whole: With two AZD1222 doses given, Spike-specific TCR breadth and depth both rose. Distributed over spike, vaccine-associated CD4 TCRs predominated at 160-218 and 743-854. It was only after the peak T cell response that any repertoires were sampled.

There are 14 residues in the CDR3. CDR1 LGHDT and CDR2 YNNKEL come from the germline V gene (reference sequence). Trimming took off 7 bases at V and 3 bases at J, with 14 bases between the two ends. Sequencing was performed with immunoSEQ multiplex PCR; in TCRdb, only in-frame clones are kept and a portion is missing. The sample has about 130,000 clones, approximately 91% seen once; the top ten hold approximately 0.98%. The sequence came from an adult who received the AZD1222 COVID-19 vaccine. The sequencing used peripheral blood, collected 28 days after the second AZD1222 dose. V is TRBV3-1 (or the pseudogene TRBV3-2) and J is TRBJ2-3; D unclear. The CDR3 nucleotides are TGTGCCAGCAAGGCGGCACCTGGGACAGATACGCAGTATTTT. Translating gives CASKAAPGTDTQYF.